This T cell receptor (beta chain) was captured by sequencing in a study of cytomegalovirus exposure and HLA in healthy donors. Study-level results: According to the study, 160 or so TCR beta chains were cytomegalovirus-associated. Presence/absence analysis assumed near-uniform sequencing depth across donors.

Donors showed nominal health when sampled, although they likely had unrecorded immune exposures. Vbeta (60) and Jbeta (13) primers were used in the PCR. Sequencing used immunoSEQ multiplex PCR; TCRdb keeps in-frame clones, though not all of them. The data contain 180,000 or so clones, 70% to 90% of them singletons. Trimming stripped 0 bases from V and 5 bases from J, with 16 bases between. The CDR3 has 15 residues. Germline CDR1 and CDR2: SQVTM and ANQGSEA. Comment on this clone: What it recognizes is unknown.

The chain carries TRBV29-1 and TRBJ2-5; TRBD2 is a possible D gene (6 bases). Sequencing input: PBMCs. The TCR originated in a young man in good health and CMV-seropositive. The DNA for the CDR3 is TGCAGCGTTGAAGATCGATCGCGGGGTGATGAGACCCAGTACTTC. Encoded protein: CSVEDRSRGDETQYF.